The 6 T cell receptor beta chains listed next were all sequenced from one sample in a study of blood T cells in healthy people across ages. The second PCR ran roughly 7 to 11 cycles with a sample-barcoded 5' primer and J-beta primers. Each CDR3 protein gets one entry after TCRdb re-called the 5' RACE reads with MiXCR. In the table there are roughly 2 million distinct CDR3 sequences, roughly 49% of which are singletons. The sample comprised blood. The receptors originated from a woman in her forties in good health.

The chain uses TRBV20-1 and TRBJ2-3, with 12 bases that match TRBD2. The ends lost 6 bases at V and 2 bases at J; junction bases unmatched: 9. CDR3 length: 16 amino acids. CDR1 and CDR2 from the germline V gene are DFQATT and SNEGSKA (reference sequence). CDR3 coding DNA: TGCAGTGCCCCAATCCGACTAGCGGGGGTCACAGATACGCAGTATTTT. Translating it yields CSAPIRLAGVTDTQYF.

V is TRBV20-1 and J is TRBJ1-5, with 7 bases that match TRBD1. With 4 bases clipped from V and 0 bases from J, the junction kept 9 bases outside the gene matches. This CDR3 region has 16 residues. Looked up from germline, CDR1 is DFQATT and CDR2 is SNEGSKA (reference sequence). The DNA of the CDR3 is TGCAGTGCTACCCGACCGGGACAGAGTAGCAATCAGCCCCAGCATTTT. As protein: CSATRPGQSSNQPQHF.

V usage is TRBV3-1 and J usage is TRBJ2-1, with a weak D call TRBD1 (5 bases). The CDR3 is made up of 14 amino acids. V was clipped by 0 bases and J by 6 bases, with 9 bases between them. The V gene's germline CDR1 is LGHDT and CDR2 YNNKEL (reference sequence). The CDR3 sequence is CASSQESRGNEQFF. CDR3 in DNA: TGTGCCAGCAGCCAAGAGTCTAGGGGCAATGAGCAGTTCTTC.

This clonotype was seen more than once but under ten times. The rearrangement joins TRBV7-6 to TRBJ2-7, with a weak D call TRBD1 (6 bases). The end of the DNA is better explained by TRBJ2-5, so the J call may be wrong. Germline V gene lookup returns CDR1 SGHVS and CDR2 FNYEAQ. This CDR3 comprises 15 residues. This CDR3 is CASSPDNRVAETQYF. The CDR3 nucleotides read TGTGCCAGCAGCCCGGACAACAGGGTCGCCGAGACCCAGTACTTC.

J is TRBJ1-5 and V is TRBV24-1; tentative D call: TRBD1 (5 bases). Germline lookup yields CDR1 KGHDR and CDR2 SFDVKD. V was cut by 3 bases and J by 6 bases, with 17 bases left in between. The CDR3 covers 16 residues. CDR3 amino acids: CATSDPRMGPAQPQHF. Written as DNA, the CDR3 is TGTGCCACCAGTGATCCTCGAATGGGACCCGCTCAGCCCCAGCATTTT.

This CDR3 reads CASNGRAYGYTF. Here the CDR3 DNA reads TGTGCCAGCAATGGCAGGGCCTATGGCTACACCTTC. The chain combines TRBV9 with TRBJ1-2; tentatively, D is TRBD1 (5 bases). The CDR3 spans 12 residues. CDR1 is SGDLS and CDR2 is YYNGEE in the germline V gene. V lost 6 bases to trimming and J lost 4 bases, with 10 bases between them.